The T cell receptor beta chain described here comes from a study of shared clonotypes between healthy human individuals. The V gene lost 6 bases and the J gene lost 1 base, with 12 bases spanning the gap. The CDR3 is made up of 14 amino acids. The germline V gene encodes CDR1 MNHNY and CDR2 SVGAGI (reference sequence). Study outcomes and limitations: Among non-shared clonotypes, generation probabilities were lower than among those shared by all four donors.

Some clones are missing from TCRdb's copy, which holds only in-frame ones; the method was immunoSEQ multiplex PCR. The table has around 1 million clones, 76% seen once. Of note for this clone: Its specificity is not known.

Specimen: memory CD4+ T cells sorted from blood. Described subset: CD45RA-negative fraction. The clonotype was recovered from a man younger than 35 in good health. The chain recombines TRBV6-6 with TRBJ1-1; D gene unclear. The CDR3 coding sequence is TGTGCCAGCAGGCCGGACGCCCAGAACACTGAAGCTTTCTTT. Translating gives CASRPDAQNTEAFF.